A single sample is the source of the 2 T cell receptor beta chains below, sequenced in a study of blood T cells in healthy people across ages. A second PCR, run for about 6 to 12 cycles, used a sample-barcoded 5' primer plus a J-beta primer mix. TCRdb re-analysed the 5' RACE reads in MiXCR, keeping a single row per CDR3 protein. The sample shows about 1,000,000 distinct CDR3 sequences, 45% of them seen only once. Specimen: blood. Receptors were obtained from a woman aged 55-69 years in good health.

The chain is built from TRBV27 and TRBJ2-7; TRBD2 matches at 11 bases. The length of the CDR3 is 15 residues. The germline gives CDR1 MNHEY, CDR2 SMNVEV (reference sequence). J was trimmed by 3 bases and V by 5 bases; bases with no gene match: 6. The CDR3 is CASSAPGLADYEQYF. DNA of the CDR3: TGTGCCAGCAGTGCCCCGGGACTAGCGGACTACGAGCAGTACTTC.

CDR3 residues: CASSVGGIGNTIYF. CDR3 sequence (DNA): TGTGCCAGCAGCGTAGGGGGGATCGGAAACACCATATATTTT. The V call is TRBV9, the J call TRBJ1-3, with D maybe TRBD1 (5 bases). V shed 0 bases and J shed 4 bases, with 8 bases lying between them. Per germline, CDR1 SGDLS and CDR2 YYNGEE. This CDR3 has 14 residues.